These T cell receptor beta chains were read from a single sample in a study of shared clonotypes between healthy human individuals. Here immunoSEQ multiplex PCR was the method, and the copy in TCRdb shows in-frame clones only, minus some. Of approximately 2,000,000 clones in the sample, over 85% were seen once. The sequencing input was naive CD8+ T cells from PBMCs. Source of these receptors: a man between 18 and 35 years old in good health. Some clones in this sample may be carry-over from other donors' samples. CDR3s include the opening cysteine and the closing phenylalanine or tryptophan. D genes are given only for firm matches. Not every row has a clone size; where given, it reads once, few, many or a size class.

abundance | j_gene | v_gene | d_gene | CDR3nt | CDR3aa
. | TRBJ2-3 | TRBV13 | TRBD2 | TGTGCCAGCAGCTTAGCCCTAGCGGGAGCAGGAGATACGCAGTATTTT | CASSLALAGAGDTQYF
once | TRBJ2-7 | TRBV11-2 | . | TGTGCCAGCAGCTTCGATTCACGGGGGAGTTCCGAGCAGTACTTC | CASSFDSRGSSEQYF
. | TRBJ2-2 | TRBV7-9 | . | TGTGCCAGCAGCTTAAAAGAGAACACCGGGGAGCTGTTTTTT | CASSLKENTGELFF
. | TRBJ2-7 | TRBV9 | TRBD2 | TGTGCCTGCAGCCCCCGGGGGGAGGGCTACGAGCAGTACTTC | CACSPRGEGYEQYF
. | TRBJ1-4 | TRBV18 | . | TGTGCCAGCTCAGACGGGAAGGAGGATGAAAAACTGTTTTTT | CASSDGKEDEKLFF
. | TRBJ2-7 | TRBV11-3 | . | TGTGCCAGCAGCTTAGGTCTCCCAGGGGCCGGCGAGCAGTACTTC | CASSLGLPGAGEQYF
. | TRBJ2-4 | TRBV15 | TRBD1 | TGTGCCACCAGCACCCCGGGACAGGGGGCTGGAAACATTCAGTACTTC | CATSTPGQGAGNIQYF
. | TRBJ1-1 | TRBV27 | . | TGTGCCAGCAGTTTACTCGCGCACACTGAAGCTTTCTTT | CASSLLAHTEAFF
. | TRBJ2-3 | TRBV5-4 | TRBD2 | TGTGCCAGCAGCTTGTTCGCTAGCGGGATCACAGATACGCAGTATTTT | CASSLFASGITDTQYF
. | TRBJ2-7 | TRBV4-2 | . | TGTGCCAGCAGCCAAGACTCCCCGGGGGAAGGAGTTGACGAGCAGTACTTC | CASSQDSPGEGVDEQYF
. | TRBJ2-7 | TRBV28 | . | TGTGCCAGCAGCCCCTACGAGCAGTACTTC | CASSPYEQYF
. | TRBJ2-2 | TRBV4-1 | TRBD1 | TGCGCCAGCAGCCATTCCCCTACAGGGACAGGGGTGGCCGGGGAGCTGTTTTTT | CASSHSPTGTGVAGELFF
. | TRBJ2-1 | TRBV5-6 | TRBD1 | TGTGCCAGCAGCTTGGTTTACGGGACAGTAAACAATGAGCAGTTCTTC | CASSLVYGTVNNEQFF
. | TRBJ1-1 | TRBV6-1 | . | TGTGCCAGCAGTGAAGCTGGGAACACTGAAGCTTTCTTT | CASSEAGNTEAFF
. | TRBJ2-1 | TRBV18 | TRBD2 | TGTGCCAGCTCACCACCTCACCTAGCGGGAGCCTACAATGAGCAGTTCTTC | CASSPPHLAGAYNEQFF
. | TRBJ1-1 | TRBV5-1 | . | TGCGCCAGCAGCTCCCGTAGGGACACTGAAGCTTTCTTT | CASSSRRDTEAFF
. | TRBJ1-1 | TRBV28 | . | TGTGCCAGCAGTTTCCTCGGGTGGGACACTGAAGCTTTCTTT | CASSFLGWDTEAFF
. | TRBJ2-1 | TRBV27 | TRBD2 | TGTGCCAGCAGTTCCCGTAGGACTAGGTCTGAGAATGAGCAGTTCTTC | CASSSRRTRSENEQFF
. | TRBJ2-5 | TRBV15 | . | TGTGCCACCAGCAGAGATGTGCAGTCCCGGGAGACCCAGTACTTC | CATSRDVQSRETQYF
few | TRBJ1-1 | TRBV4-3 | . | TGCGCCAGCAGCCAAGATCTTCGGGGCACTGAAGCTTTCTTT | CASSQDLRGTEAFF
. | TRBJ2-2 | TRBV4-1 | . | TGCGCCAGCAGCCAAGTCACCGGGGAGCTGTTTTTT | CASSQVTGELFF
. | TRBJ1-5 | TRBV5-4 | . | TGTGCCAGCAGCTTGGACGGTCAGCCCCAGCATTTT | CASSLDGQPQHF
few | TRBJ1-1 | TRBV14 | . | TGTGCCAGCAGCCCAGATCGACGTGAAGCTTTCTTT | CASSPDRREAFF
. | TRBJ2-1 | TRBV28 | . | TGTGCCAGCAGTTATAATCTGCCGAATGAGCAGTTCTTC | CASSYNLPNEQFF
. | TRBJ2-7 | TRBV11-2 | TRBD1 | TGTGCCAGCAGCTTAGGCAGGGGGCGTATTTACGAGCAGTACTTC | CASSLGRGRIYEQYF
once | TRBJ2-5 | TRBV7-3 | TRBD2 | TGTGCCAGCAGCCCTAGAACAGGCGGGAGGGAAGAGACCCAGTACTTC | CASSPRTGGREETQYF
once | TRBJ2-7 | TRBV6-1 | . | TGTGCCAGCAGTGAGCCAGGAAGGTACGAGCAGTACTTC | CASSEPGRYEQYF
. | TRBJ1-1 | TRBV9 | . | TGTGCCAGCAGCGTAATGAAGGTCGACGCTGAAGCTTTCTTT | CASSVMKVDAEAFF
. | TRBJ1-2 | TRBV28 | TRBD1 | TGTGCCAGCAGCGTTACAAGGACAGGAAAATATGGCTACACCTTC | CASSVTRTGKYGYTF
. | TRBJ1-1 | TRBV30 | . | TGTGCCTGGAGTGGTGGGAATAGGGAAGCTTTCTTT | CAWSGGNREAFF
. | TRBJ2-3 | TRBV19 | . | TGTGCCAGTAGAAACCCAAACCGCGATCCAAGCACAGATACGCAGTATTTT | CASRNPNRDPSTDTQYF
. | TRBJ2-7 | TRBV7-9 | . | TGTGCCAGCAGCCCCAGGGGGGAGGGCGGATCCTACGAGCAGTACTTC | CASSPRGEGGSYEQYF
. | TRBJ2-3 | TRBV15 | . | TGTGCCACCAGCAGCTCTAGGAGGAGCACAGATACGCAGTATTTT | CATSSSRRSTDTQYF
. | TRBJ2-1 | TRBV19 | TRBD1 | TGTGCCAGTAACCTTGACAGGGGTAGGGGCAATGAGCAGTTCTTC | CASNLDRGRGNEQFF
. | TRBJ2-3 | TRBV7-3 | TRBD1 | TGTGCCAGCAGCACCACAGGGGGCGTAGATACGCAGTATTTT | CASSTTGGVDTQYF
. | TRBJ2-5 | TRBV5-1 | TRBD1 | TGCGCCAGCAGCACTGGGACAGGGGGCACGGAGACCCAGTACTTC | CASSTGTGGTETQYF
. | TRBJ2-1 | TRBV7-9 | . | TGTGCCAGCAGCTTAGTACTTTCACCCTACAATGAGCAGTTCTTC | CASSLVLSPYNEQFF
. | TRBJ1-5 | TRBV2 | . | TGTGCCAGCAGTGATAGCAATCAGCCCCAGCATTTT | CASSDSNQPQHF
. | TRBJ2-7 | TRBV7-2 | TRBD2 | TGTGCCAGCAGCTATGAGGGGAGGGAGCCGACCTACGAGCAGTACTTC | CASSYEGREPTYEQYF
. | TRBJ2-7 | TRBV27 | . | TGTGCCAGCAGCCTGAACGGCTACGAGCAGTACTTC | CASSLNGYEQYF
few | TRBJ1-1 | TRBV19 | . | TGTGCCAGTAAGCTGAACACTGAAGCTTTCTTT | CASKLNTEAFF
. | TRBJ1-2 | TRBV25-1 | . | TGTGCCAGCAGTGATACCAGGCTCTACGGCTACACCTTC | CASSDTRLYGYTF
. | TRBJ2-7 | TRBV9 | . | TGTGCCAGCAGCCTCACACCCTCCTACGAGCAGTACTTC | CASSLTPSYEQYF
. | TRBJ2-2 | TRBV4-3 | . | TGCGCCAGCAGCCAAGGGAGGCGTAACGGGGAGCTGTTTTTT | CASSQGRRNGELFF
. | TRBJ2-5 | TRBV11-2 | . | TGTGCCAGCAGCTTAGAAGACGGGCTCGAGGAGACCCAGTACTTC | CASSLEDGLEETQYF
few | TRBJ1-5 | TRBV27 | . | TGTGCCAGCAGTCCAACTAGGTTCCAGCCCCAGCATTTT | CASSPTRFQPQHF
. | TRBJ2-3 | TRBV7-9 | TRBD2 | TGTGCCAGCAGCTCACAATGGGGACTAGCTGATGGCACAGATACGCAGTATTTT | CASSSQWGLADGTDTQYF
. | TRBJ2-7 | TRBV9 | TRBD1 | TGTGCCAGCAGTCTAGGGGACAGGGGACTCGAGCAGTACTTC | CASSLGDRGLEQYF
once | TRBJ1-5 | TRBV7-2 | . | TGTGCCAGCAGCCCTTATAGCTGGGAGCCGTATCAGCCCCAGCATTTT | CASSPYSWEPYQPQHF
. | TRBJ2-1 | TRBV13 | . | TGTGCCAGCAGCTTATCGGGAAGGGAATTCTTC | CASSLSGREFF
. | TRBJ1-5 | TRBV2 | . | TGTGCCAGCAGTGAGGAGGGGGGGTGGCGAGACCAGCCCCAGCATTTT | CASSEEGGWRDQPQHF
. | TRBJ1-1 | TRBV27 | TRBD1 | TGTGCCAGCAGACCCGTCCCCCGGGACAGGGTCTGGAACACTGAAGCTTTCTTT | CASRPVPRDRVWNTEAFF
. | TRBJ2-7 | TRBV27 | . | TGTGCCAGTAAGGAACAGGACACGACATTCTACGAGCAGTACTTC | CASKEQDTTFYEQYF
. | TRBJ2-7 | TRBV29-1 | TRBD1 | TGCAGCGCCGCCGGGACAGGGGCCTACGAGCAGTACTTC | CSAAGTGAYEQYF
few | TRBJ1-5 | TRBV9 | . | TGTGCCAGCAGCGTAGACGGAAGCAATCAGCCCCAGCATTTT | CASSVDGSNQPQHF
. | TRBJ1-1 | TRBV6-4 | . | TGTGCCAGCAGTGACTCGACGGGGGGGAGGACTGAAGCTTTCTTT | CASSDSTGGRTEAFF
. | TRBJ2-2 | TRBV2 | . | TGTGCCAGCAACGAGAGGAACACCGGGGAGCTGTTTTTT | CASNERNTGELFF
. | TRBJ2-7 | TRBV27 | TRBD2 | TGTGCCAGCAGTCTGAAACTAGCGGAGAACTTCTACGAGCAGTACTTC | CASSLKLAENFYEQYF
. | TRBJ2-7 | TRBV9 | . | TGTGCCAGCAGCGTGGGCGACCTCCCAAGGGAGCAGTACTTC | CASSVGDLPREQYF
. | TRBJ1-2 | TRBV19 | . | TGTGCCAGTAGCTCGTCCGGGCTTCACACGTATGGCTACACCTTC | CASSSSGLHTYGYTF